This is a list of T cell receptor beta chains from one sample in a study of T cells in localized non-small cell lung cancer. Here immunoSEQ multiplex PCR was the method, and the copy in TCRdb shows in-frame clones only, minus some. The sample lists over 70,000 clones, 70% to 90% occurring once. The sample consisted of peripheral blood, taken before any cancer treatment. These TCRs come from a male donor older than 55 with stage III squamous cell lung carcinoma. The CDR3 runs from the conserved cysteine through the conserved F or W. D genes are given only for firm matches. Some rows mark clone size as missing; the rest say once, few, many or name a class of expanded clone.

d_call	v_call	clone_size	j_call	cdr3_nt	cdr3_aa
-	TRBV20-1	-	TRBJ2-4	TGCAGTGGGTCCGTCCAAAACATTCAGTACTTC	CSGSVQNIQYF
-	TRBV12-5	-	TRBJ1-6	TGTGCTAGTGGTCCCGGGGCCGTGTTGAATTCACCCCTCCACTTT	CASGPGAVLNSPLHF
-	TRBV7-8	-	TRBJ1-1	TGTGCCAGCAGCGGCCACCGAGAGGGTCCCACTGAAGCTTTCTTT	CASSGHREGPTEAFF
-	TRBV6-1	once	TRBJ2-2	TGTGCCAGCAGTGAGCACGTTGGTACCGGGGAGCTGTTTTTT	CASSEHVGTGELFF
TRBD2	TRBV30	once	TRBJ2-5	TGTGCCTGGAGTGCCCCCGGGGGGGAGACCCAGTACTTC	CAWSAPGGETQYF
-	TRBV6-5	-	TRBJ1-5	TGTGCCAGCAGTTACCGGGGGCTCGGCAATCAGCCCCAGCATTTT	CASSYRGLGNQPQHF
-	TRBV6-5	-	TRBJ2-3	TGTGCCAGCAGTTTCCGACTGGGGGATACGCAGTATTTT	CASSFRLGDTQYF
-	TRBV27	-	TRBJ1-1	TGTGCCAGCAGTTCGCCGGACAGAAGGACTGAAGCTTTCTTT	CASSSPDRRTEAFF
-	TRBV30	-	TRBJ1-5	TGTGCCTGGAGTGAGAGCCCAACGCATCAGCCCCAGCATTTT	CAWSESPTHQPQHF
TRBD1	TRBV7-8	-	TRBJ2-1	TGTGCCAGCAGCCCGTCACAGGGGTACGAGCAGTTCTTC	CASSPSQGYEQFF
-	TRBV5-6	-	TRBJ1-4	TGTGCCAGCAACACCCCTACTAATGAAAAACTGTTTTTT	CASNTPTNEKLFF
-	TRBV28	-	TRBJ2-5	TGTGCCAGCAGGGTACAGGAGGGGTACCAAGAGACCCAGTACTTC	CASRVQEGYQETQYF
-	TRBV9	-	TRBJ2-7	TGTGCCAGCAGCCCCACAGGGGAGGGACACTACGAGCAGTACTTC	CASSPTGEGHYEQYF
-	TRBV2	-	TRBJ1-2	TGTGCCAGCAGGATGGTCCAGGGAGTATACGGCTACACCTTC	CASRMVQGVYGYTF
-	TRBV4-1	once	TRBJ1-3	TGCGCCAGCAGCCAAGGGTCATCCAGCTCTGGAAACACCATATATTTT	CASSQGSSSSGNTIYF
-	TRBV11-2	-	TRBJ1-2	TGTGCCAGCAGCCACGGACAGTTGGGGGGCTACACCTTC	CASSHGQLGGYTF
-	TRBV15	-	TRBJ2-1	TGTGCCACCAGCAGATCTAGCGTCTACAATGAGCAGTTCTTC	CATSRSSVYNEQFF
-	TRBV7-8	-	TRBJ2-6	TGTGCCAGCAGCTTAGCGAGTCACGGATTCTCTGGGGCCAACGTCCTGACTTTC	CASSLASHGFSGANVLTF
-	TRBV28	-	TRBJ1-2	TGTGCCAGCAGCCGGGTGGGTGTTGTTAGCTATGGCTACACCTTC	CASSRVGVVSYGYTF
-	TRBV7-8	-	TRBJ2-2	TGTGCCAGCAGCTTAGCGCTGGGGCTTCTCGACACCGGGGAGCTGTTTTTT	CASSLALGLLDTGELFF
-	TRBV15	-	TRBJ2-7	TGTGCCACCAGCAGAGTTACGGGTTACGAGCAGTACTTC	CATSRVTGYEQYF
-	TRBV28	once	TRBJ1-2	TGTGCCAGCAGTTTATATCCAAACTATGGCTACACCTTC	CASSLYPNYGYTF
TRBD2	TRBV6-6	-	TRBJ2-5	TGTGCCAGCAGGACTAGCGGGGGAGGGGAGACCCAGTACTTC	CASRTSGGGETQYF
TRBD1	TRBV28	-	TRBJ1-2	TGTGCCAGCAGTCTAGATCGGACAGGGAGGAAAGGCTACACCTTC	CASSLDRTGRKGYTF
TRBD2	TRBV29-1	few	TRBJ2-3	TGCAGCGTTCGAACTAGCGGTCTACTAAATACGCAGTATTTT	CSVRTSGLLNTQYF
TRBD2	TRBV4-3	-	TRBJ2-3	TGCGCCAGCAGCCAAGAGCTGGCGGGGGGGCCAGATACGCAGTATTTT	CASSQELAGGPDTQYF
TRBD1	TRBV19	-	TRBJ1-2	TGTGCCACCCTCCGGGACAGGACTAACTATGGCTACACCTTC	CATLRDRTNYGYTF
-	TRBV19	once	TRBJ2-7	TGTGCCAGTAGGGCGGGCTACGAGCAGTACTTC	CASRAGYEQYF